This T cell receptor (beta chain) comes out of a study of T-cell reconstitution after alpha-beta-depleted transplantation in children. Unique molecular identifiers were built into the TCRbeta library. One entry per CDR3 protein results from TCRdb running MiXCR on the PCR reads. The profile covers about 640,000 distinct CDR3 sequences, with 16% appearing a single time and 0.85% to 1.3% taken by the ten largest. This receptor was obtained from a human donor who donated a stem cell graft to a child with acute myeloid leukemia. The sample in question was PBMCs from the stem cell graft donor, obtained from the stem cell graft.

The CDR3: CATTDGNTQYF. The CDR3 bases are TGTGCCACCACGGATGGGAATACGCAGTATTTT. This chain joins TRBV24-1 and TRBJ2-3; D uncertain. The CDR3 extends over 11 amino acids. Germline-derived CDR1 and CDR2 are KGHDR and SFDVKD. Trimming took off 8 bases at V and 7 bases at J, with 9 bases between the two ends.